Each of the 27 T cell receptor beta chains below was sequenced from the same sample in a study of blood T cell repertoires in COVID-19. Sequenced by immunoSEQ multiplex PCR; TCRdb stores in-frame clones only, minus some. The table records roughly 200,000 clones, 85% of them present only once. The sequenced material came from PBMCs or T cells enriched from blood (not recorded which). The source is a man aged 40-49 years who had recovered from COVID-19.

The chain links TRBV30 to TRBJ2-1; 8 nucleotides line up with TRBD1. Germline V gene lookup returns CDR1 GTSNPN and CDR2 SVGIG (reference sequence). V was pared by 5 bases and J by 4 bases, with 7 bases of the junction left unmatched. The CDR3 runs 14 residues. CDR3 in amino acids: CAWSIGTGYNEQFF. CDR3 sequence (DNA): TGTGCCTGGTCGATTGGGACAGGATACAATGAGCAGTTCTTC.

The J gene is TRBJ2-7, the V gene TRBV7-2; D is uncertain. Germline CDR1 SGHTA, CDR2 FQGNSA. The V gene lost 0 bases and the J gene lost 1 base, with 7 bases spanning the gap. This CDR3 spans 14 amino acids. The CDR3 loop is CASSLAHYSYEQYF. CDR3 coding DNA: TGTGCCAGCAGCTTAGCACACTATTCCTACGAGCAGTACTTC.

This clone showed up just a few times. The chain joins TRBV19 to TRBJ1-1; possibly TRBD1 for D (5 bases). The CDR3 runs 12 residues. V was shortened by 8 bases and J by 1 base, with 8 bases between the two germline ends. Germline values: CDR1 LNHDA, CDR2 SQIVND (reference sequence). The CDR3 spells CASDSGNTEAFF. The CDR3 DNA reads TGTGCCAGTGACAGTGGGAACACTGAAGCTTTCTTT.

The CDR3: CASTRTATNEKLFF. The DNA for the CDR3 is TGTGCCAGCACCCGGACAGCAACTAATGAAAAACTGTTTTTT. This chain connects TRBV5-8 to TRBJ1-4; D is perhaps TRBD1 (6 bases). Per the germline V gene, CDR1 is SGHTS and CDR2 is YDEGEE. The CDR3 length is 14 residues. Trimming left V 6 bases short and J 0 bases short, with 9 bases between.

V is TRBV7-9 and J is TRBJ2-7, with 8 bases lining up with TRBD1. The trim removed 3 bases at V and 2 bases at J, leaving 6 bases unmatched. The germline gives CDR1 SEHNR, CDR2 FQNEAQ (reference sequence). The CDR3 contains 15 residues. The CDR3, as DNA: TGTGCCAGCAGCTTTACCCAGGGGGCGACCTACGAGCAGTACTTC. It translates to CASSFTQGATYEQYF. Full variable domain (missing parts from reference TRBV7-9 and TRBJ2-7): DTGVSQNPRHKITKRGQNVTFRCDPISEHNRLYWYRQTLGQGPEFLTYFQNEAQLEKSRLLSDRFSAERPKGSFSTLEIQRTEQGDSAMYLCASSFTQGATYEQYFGPGTRLTVT.

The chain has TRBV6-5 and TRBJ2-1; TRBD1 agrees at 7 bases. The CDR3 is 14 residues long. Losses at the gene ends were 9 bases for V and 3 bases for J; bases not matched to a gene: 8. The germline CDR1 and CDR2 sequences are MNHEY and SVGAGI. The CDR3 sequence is CASSRDSHYNEQFF. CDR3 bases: TGTGCCAGTTCCCGGGACAGCCACTACAATGAGCAGTTCTTC.

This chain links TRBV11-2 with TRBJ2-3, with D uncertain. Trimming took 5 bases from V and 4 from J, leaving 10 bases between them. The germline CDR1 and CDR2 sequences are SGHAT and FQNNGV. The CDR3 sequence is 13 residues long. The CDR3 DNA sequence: TGTGCCAGCAGCCTTCTACCGGCAGATACGCAGTATTTT. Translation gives CASSLLPADTQYF.

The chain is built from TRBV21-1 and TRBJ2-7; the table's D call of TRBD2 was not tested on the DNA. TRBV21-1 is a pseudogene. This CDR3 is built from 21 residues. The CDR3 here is CASSSFRAGGQIKILSYEQYF. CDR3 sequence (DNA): TGTGCCAGCAGCAGCTTTCGAGCGGGGGGACAGATAAAGATTCTCTCCTACGAGCAGTACTTC.

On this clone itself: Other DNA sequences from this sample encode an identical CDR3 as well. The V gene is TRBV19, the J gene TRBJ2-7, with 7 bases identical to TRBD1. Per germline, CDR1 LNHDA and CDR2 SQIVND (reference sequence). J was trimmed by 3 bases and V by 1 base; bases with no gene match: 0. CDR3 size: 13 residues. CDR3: CASSIGQGYEQYF. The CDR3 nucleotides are TGTGCCAGTAGTATAGGACAGGGCTACGAGCAGTACTTC.

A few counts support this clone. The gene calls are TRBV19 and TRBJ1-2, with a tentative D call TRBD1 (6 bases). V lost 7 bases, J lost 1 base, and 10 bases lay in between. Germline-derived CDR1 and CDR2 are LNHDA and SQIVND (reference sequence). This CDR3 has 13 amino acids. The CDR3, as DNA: TGTGCCAGTAAACGGGACATTAACTATGGCTACACCTTC. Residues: CASKRDINYGYTF.

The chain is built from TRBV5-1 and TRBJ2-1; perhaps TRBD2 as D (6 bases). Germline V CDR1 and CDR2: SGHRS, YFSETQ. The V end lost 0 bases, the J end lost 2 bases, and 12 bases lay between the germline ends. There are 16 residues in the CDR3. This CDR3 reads CASSLGPGETYNEQFF. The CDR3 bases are TGCGCCAGCAGCTTGGGGCCGGGAGAGACCTACAATGAGCAGTTCTTC.

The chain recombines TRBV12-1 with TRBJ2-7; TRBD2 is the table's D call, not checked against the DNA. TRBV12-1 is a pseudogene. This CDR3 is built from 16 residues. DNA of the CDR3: TGTGCCAGCAGCTTTGCCAGACTAGCCGACTCCTACGAGCAGTACTTC. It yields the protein CASSFARLADSYEQYF.

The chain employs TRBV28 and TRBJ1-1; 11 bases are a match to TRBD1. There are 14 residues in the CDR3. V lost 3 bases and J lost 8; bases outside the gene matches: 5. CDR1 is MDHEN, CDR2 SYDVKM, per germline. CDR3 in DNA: TGTGCCAGCAGTTTCATGGGACAGGGGGTCGAAGCTTTCTTT. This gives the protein CASSFMGQGVEAFF.

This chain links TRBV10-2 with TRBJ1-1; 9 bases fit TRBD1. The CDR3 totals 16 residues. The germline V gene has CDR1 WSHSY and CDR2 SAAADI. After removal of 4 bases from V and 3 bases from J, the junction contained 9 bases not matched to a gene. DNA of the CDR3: TGCGCCAGCAGTGGGGTTGGGGACAGGGCTCACACTGAAGCTTTCTTT. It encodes CASSGVGDRAHTEAFF.

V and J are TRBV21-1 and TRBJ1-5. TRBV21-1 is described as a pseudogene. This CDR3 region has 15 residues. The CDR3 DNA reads TGTGCCAGCAGCAAAGCTAGGAGGGGCGACCAGCCCCAGCATTTT. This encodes CASSKARRGDQPQHF.

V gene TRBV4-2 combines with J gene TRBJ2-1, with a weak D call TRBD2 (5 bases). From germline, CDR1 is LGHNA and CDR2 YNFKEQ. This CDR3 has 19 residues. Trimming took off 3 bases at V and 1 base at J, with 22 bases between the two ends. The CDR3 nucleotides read TGTGCCAGCAGCCACTCGCTCATGGCGGGTTACACTTCCTACAATGAGCAGTTCTTC. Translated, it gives CASSHSLMAGYTSYNEQFF.

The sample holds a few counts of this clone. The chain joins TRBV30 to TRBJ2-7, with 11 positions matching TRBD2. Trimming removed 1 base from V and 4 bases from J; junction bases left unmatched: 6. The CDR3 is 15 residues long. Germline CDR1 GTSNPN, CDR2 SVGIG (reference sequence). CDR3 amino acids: CAWSGRLAGFYEQYF. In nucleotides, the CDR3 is TGTGCCTGGAGTGGTAGACTAGCGGGATTTTACGAGCAGTACTTC.

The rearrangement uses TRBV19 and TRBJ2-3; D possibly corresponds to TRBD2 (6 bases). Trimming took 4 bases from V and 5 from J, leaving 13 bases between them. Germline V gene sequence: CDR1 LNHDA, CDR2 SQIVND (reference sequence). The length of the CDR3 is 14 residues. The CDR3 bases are TGTGCCAGTAGTAAATATCTGGGGGGAGATACGCAGTATTTT. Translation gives CASSKYLGGDTQYF. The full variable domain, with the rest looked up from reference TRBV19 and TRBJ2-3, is DGGITQSPKYLFRKEGQNVTLSCEQNLNHDAMYWYRQDPGQGLRLIYYSQIVNDFQKGDIAEGYSVSREKKESFPLTVTSAQKNPTAFYLCASSKYLGGDTQYFGPGTRLTVL.

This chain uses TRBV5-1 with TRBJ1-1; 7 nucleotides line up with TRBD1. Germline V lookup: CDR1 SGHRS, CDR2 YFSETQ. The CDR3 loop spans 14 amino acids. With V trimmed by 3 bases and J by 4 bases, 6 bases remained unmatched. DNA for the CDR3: TGCGCCAGCAGCTCGACAGGGATCCTCACTGAAGCTTTCTTT. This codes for CASSSTGILTEAFF. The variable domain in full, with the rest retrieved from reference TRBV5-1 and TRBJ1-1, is KAGVTQTPRYLIKTRGQQVTLSCSPISGHRSVSWYQQTPGQGLQFLFEYFSETQRNKGNFPGRFSGRQFSNSRSEMNVSTLELGDSALYLCASSSTGILTEAFFGQGTRLTVV.

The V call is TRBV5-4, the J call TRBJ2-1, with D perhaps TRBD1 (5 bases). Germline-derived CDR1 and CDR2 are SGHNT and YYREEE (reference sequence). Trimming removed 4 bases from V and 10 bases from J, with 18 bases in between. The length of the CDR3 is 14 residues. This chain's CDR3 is CASSPGQGQGEQFF. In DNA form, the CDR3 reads TGTGCCAGCAGCCCCGGCCAAGGTCAGGGAGAGCAGTTCTTC.

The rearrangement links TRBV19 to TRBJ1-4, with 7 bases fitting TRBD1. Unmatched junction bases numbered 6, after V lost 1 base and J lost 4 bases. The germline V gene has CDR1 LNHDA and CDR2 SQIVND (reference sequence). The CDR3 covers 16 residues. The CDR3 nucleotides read TGTGCCAGTAGTATAGGGGGACAGCCGAATAATGAAAAACTGTTTTTT. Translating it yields CASSIGGQPNNEKLFF. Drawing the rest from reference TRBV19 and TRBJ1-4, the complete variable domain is DGGITQSPKYLFRKEGQNVTLSCEQNLNHDAMYWYRQDPGQGLRLIYYSQIVNDFQKGDIAEGYSVSREKKESFPLTVTSAQKNPTAFYLCASSIGGQPNNEKLFFGSGTQLSVL.

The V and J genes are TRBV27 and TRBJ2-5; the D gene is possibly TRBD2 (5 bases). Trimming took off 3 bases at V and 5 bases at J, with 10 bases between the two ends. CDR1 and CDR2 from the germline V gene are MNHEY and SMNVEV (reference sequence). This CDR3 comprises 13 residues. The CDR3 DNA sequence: TGTGCCAGCAGTTTCACTAGTGGGGAGACCCAGTACTTC. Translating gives CASSFTSGETQYF.

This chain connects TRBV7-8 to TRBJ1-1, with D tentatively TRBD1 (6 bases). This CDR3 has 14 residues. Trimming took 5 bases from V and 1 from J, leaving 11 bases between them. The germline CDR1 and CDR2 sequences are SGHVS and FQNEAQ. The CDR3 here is CASSGDNRNTEAFF. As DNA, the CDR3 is TGTGCCAGCAGCGGGGACAACCGGAACACTGAAGCTTTCTTT.

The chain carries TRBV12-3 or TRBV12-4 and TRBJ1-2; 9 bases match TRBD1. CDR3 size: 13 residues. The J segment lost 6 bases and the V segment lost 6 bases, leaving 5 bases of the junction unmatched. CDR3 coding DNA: TGTGCCAGCAGACCCGGACAGGGGAATGGCTACACCTTC. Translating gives CASRPGQGNGYTF.

In DNA, the CDR3 is TGTGCCAGCAGGCCAAGTCCCGGGACAGGGGTCGACTATGGCTACACCTTC. This gives the protein CASRPSPGTGVDYGYTF. The chain uses TRBV5-4 and TRBJ1-2, with 10 bases lining up with TRBD1. The trim removed 5 bases at V and 3 bases at J, leaving 13 bases unmatched. CDR3 size: 17 residues. Germline V gene sequence: CDR1 SGHNT, CDR2 YYREEE (reference sequence).

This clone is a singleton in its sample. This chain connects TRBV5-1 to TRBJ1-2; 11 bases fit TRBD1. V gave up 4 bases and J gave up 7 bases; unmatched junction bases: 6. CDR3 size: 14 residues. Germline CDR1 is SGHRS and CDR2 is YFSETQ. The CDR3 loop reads CASSAGQGGFGYTF. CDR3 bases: TGCGCCAGCAGCGCGGGACAGGGGGGCTTTGGCTACACCTTC.

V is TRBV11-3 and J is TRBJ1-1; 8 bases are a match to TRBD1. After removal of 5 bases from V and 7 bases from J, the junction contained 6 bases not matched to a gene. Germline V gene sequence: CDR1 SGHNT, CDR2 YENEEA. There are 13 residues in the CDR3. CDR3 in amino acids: CASSPQQGGEAFF. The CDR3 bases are TGTGCCAGCAGCCCCCAACAGGGGGGTGAAGCTTTCTTT.